These 25 T cell receptor beta chains were sequenced from one sample in a study of T cells after yellow fever vaccination. From the 5' RACE reads, TCRdb called clonotypes with MiXCR, one entry per CDR3 protein. The sample lists a few hundred thousand distinct CDR3 sequences, approximately 4.2% occurring once. The sequencing used PBMCs, collected 5 days after the yellow fever booster vaccination. The receptors were gathered from a man younger than 30 who received the YFV17D yellow fever vaccine.

The table lists this clonotype with many counts. This chain connects TRBV6-6 to TRBJ1-1; the D gene is possibly TRBD1 (6 bases). Trimming took 6 bases from V and 0 from J, leaving 11 bases between them. The CDR3 is 14 residues long. Germline V gene sequence: CDR1 MNHNY, CDR2 SVGAGI (reference sequence). This CDR3 reads CASRGGRVNTEAFF. The CDR3, as DNA: TGTGCCAGCAGAGGGGGACGGGTGAACACTGAAGCTTTCTTT.

This clonotype was seen at least ten times. This sequence joins TRBV20-1 and TRBJ1-2, with unresolved D. Trimming took 4 bases from V and 4 from J, leaving 19 bases between them. The CDR3 consists of 15 residues. The V gene's germline CDR1 is DFQATT and CDR2 SNEGSKA (reference sequence). CDR3 nucleotides: TGCAGTGCTACCTCGGCCACGGCGTTTGGCTATGGCTACACCTTC. Translation: CSATSATAFGYGYTF.

Ten or more counts support this clonotype. The chain uses TRBV7-2 and TRBJ2-1; 9 nucleotides match TRBD1. Germline V gene data show CDR1 as SGHTA and CDR2 as FQGNSA. Unmatched junction bases numbered 6, after V lost 3 bases and J lost 12 bases. This CDR3 has 13 residues. The CDR3 region has the DNA TGTGCCAGCAGCTTGGGACAGGGTCGCGCGCAGTTCTTC. It translates to CASSLGQGRAQFF.

This clonotype has a handful of counts. The CDR3 region is CASSASEGLYTEAFF. CDR3 nucleotides: TGCGCCAGCAGCGCTTCCGAGGGGCTGTACACTGAAGCTTTCTTT. The genes are TRBV5-1 and TRBJ1-1, with D possibly TRBD1 on 5 matching bases. The V gene's germline CDR1 is SGHRS and CDR2 YFSETQ. V was trimmed by 4 bases and J by 3 bases, leaving 16 bases between them. The CDR3 loop spans 15 amino acids. The full variable domain, completed using reference TRBV5-1 and TRBJ1-1, is KAGVTQTPRYLIKTRGQQVTLSCSPISGHRSVSWYQQTPGQGLQFLFEYFSETQRNKGNFPGRFSGRQFSNSRSEMNVSTLELGDSALYLCASSASEGLYTEAFFGQGTRLTVV.

This clonotype came up a few times. This chain joins TRBV19 and TRBJ2-1; perhaps TRBD1 as D (6 bases). Germline V lookup: CDR1 LNHDA, CDR2 SQIVND (reference sequence). V lost 10 bases to trimming and J lost 0 bases, with 19 bases between them. The CDR3 length is 16 residues. Here the CDR3 DNA reads TGTGCCACCAACCCCAGGGGAGTGTACTCCTACAATGAGCAGTTCTTC. This sequence encodes CATNPRGVYSYNEQFF.

For this clonotype: A read error may account for a junction end that differs from germline. The chain is built from TRBV6-2 or TRBV6-3 and TRBJ2-5; D is unresolved. CDR1 and CDR2 (germline): MNHEY, SVGEGT. The CDR3 is 13 residues long. Here the CDR3 reads CASSKDRSPGLDF. DNA of the CDR3: TGTGCCAGCAGTAAGGACCGCTCCCCAGGTTTAGACTTC.

This clonotype was seen a handful of times. The chain carries TRBV7-9 and TRBJ2-7, with TRBD1 identical over 8 bases. The CDR3 extends over 14 amino acids. V was clipped by 5 bases and J by 3 bases; unmatched bases: 6. The germline V gene has CDR1 SEHNR and CDR2 FQNEAQ (reference sequence). In nucleotides, the CDR3 is TGTGCCAGCAGCCAAGTGGGACAGGTCTACGAGCAGTACGTC. Its translation: CASSQVGQVYEQYV.

This clonotype was seen more than once but under ten times. The chain uses TRBV19 and TRBJ2-1; maybe TRBD2 (5 bases). There are 12 residues in the CDR3. V shed 1 base and J shed 10 bases, with 8 bases lying between them. Germline V gene data show CDR1 as LNHDA and CDR2 as SQIVND (reference sequence). The CDR3 region has the DNA TGTGCCAGTAGTATAGGGACTGAGGAGCAGTTCTTC. Translating gives CASSIGTEEQFF.

This clonotype was detected only a few times. V gene TRBV4-3 combines with J gene TRBJ1-2, with D possibly matching TRBD1 (6 bases). Germline V gene sequence: CDR1 LGHNA, CDR2 YSLEER. V was clipped by 1 base and J by 3 bases, with 12 bases between them. The CDR3 loop spans 15 amino acids. DNA of the CDR3: TGCGCCAGCAGCCAAGGTCACAAGGGGGACTATGGCTACACCTTC. Translated: CASSQGHKGDYGYTF.

This chain connects TRBV5-1 to TRBJ1-4; D is unresolved. The germline V and J ends were trimmed by 4 bases and 3 bases, with 10 bases remaining between them. Germline V gene sequence: CDR1 SGHRS, CDR2 YFSETQ. The CDR3 length is 14 residues. CDR3 protein: CASSLIAANEKLFF. The CDR3 region has the DNA TGCGCCAGCAGCCTAATAGCAGCTAATGAAAAACTGTTTTTT.

This clonotype was observed at least ten times. This chain joins TRBV27 and TRBJ2-4; D possibly matches TRBD1 or TRBD2 (6 bases each). Trimming took off 4 bases at V and 12 bases at J, with 16 bases between the two ends. Germline CDR1 reads MNHEY; CDR2 reads SMNVEV (reference sequence). The CDR3 is made up of 13 amino acids. In nucleotides, the CDR3 is TGTGCCAGCAGTTATGGGACGGGGGCGAGTCAGTACTTC. This codes for CASSYGTGASQYF.

This clonotype has just a few counts. The chain has TRBV27 and TRBJ2-7, with D maybe TRBD1 (6 bases). Germline V lookup: CDR1 MNHEY, CDR2 SMNVEV (reference sequence). The V and J ends lost 10 bases and 0 bases respectively, with 19 bases between them. The CDR3 covers 15 residues. CDR3 in DNA: TGTGCCACCTCAACCGGGACATACGCCTCCTACGAGCAGTACTTC. Its protein product is CATSTGTYASYEQYF.

In nucleotides, the CDR3 is TGTGCCAGTAGTATCAGTTCCGGGTTGGGGTACGAGCAGTACTTC. Amino acids: CASSISSGLGYEQYF. V and J are TRBV19 and TRBJ2-7; no clear D. The CDR3 loop spans 15 amino acids. Germline V CDR1 and CDR2: LNHDA, SQIVND (reference sequence). Trimming pared 3 bases from V and 4 bases from J, leaving 16 bases between.

The V call is TRBV5-4, the J call TRBJ1-2, with 7 bases matching TRBD1. The CDR3 is made up of 14 amino acids. With V trimmed by 4 bases and J by 8 bases, 11 bases remained unmatched. Germline CDR1 SGHNT, CDR2 YYREEE (reference sequence). This CDR3 is CASSEEQRTGGYTF. The CDR3 coding sequence is TGTGCCAGCAGCGAAGAACAGAGGACAGGAGGCTACACCTTC.

The chain employs TRBV5-1 and TRBJ2-2, with 9 bases fitting TRBD1. The V gene's germline CDR1 is SGHRS and CDR2 YFSETQ. Germline trimming cut 3 bases from V and 7 bases from J; bases unmatched to any gene: 7. The CDR3 runs to 15 residues. CDR3 sequence: CASSWTGDLSGELFF. In nucleotides, the CDR3 is TGCGCCAGCAGCTGGACAGGGGACTTGAGCGGGGAGCTGTTTTTT.

This clonotype came up many times. The rearrangement links TRBV5-4 to TRBJ1-6; tentatively, D is TRBD1 (5 bases). V was pared by 3 bases and J by 6 bases, with 13 bases between. Germline values: CDR1 SGHNT, CDR2 YYREEE (reference sequence). The CDR3 is 15 residues long. The CDR3 bases are TGTGCCAGCAGCTCCTTGACAGTCGCTAATTCACCCCTCCACTTT. Its translation: CASSSLTVANSPLHF.

The sample holds many counts of this clonotype. V gene TRBV5-1 combines with J gene TRBJ2-7; possibly TRBD1 or TRBD2 for D (5 bases each). Trimming removed 0 bases at V and 1 base at J, with 14 bases between. There are 16 residues in the CDR3. The germline gives CDR1 SGHRS, CDR2 YFSETQ. The CDR3 is CASSLEGTDVSYEQYF. The CDR3 region has the DNA TGCGCCAGCAGCTTGGAGGGGACCGATGTTTCCTACGAGCAGTACTTC.

In this sample, this clonotype turned up many times. The V and J genes are TRBV10-2 and TRBJ1-2; 12 bases fit TRBD1. This CDR3 region has 16 residues. With 4 bases clipped from V and 7 bases from J, the junction kept 10 bases outside the gene matches. The germline V gene encodes CDR1 WSHSY and CDR2 SAAADI. DNA for the CDR3: TGCGCCAGCAGTGGCTCCGGGACAGGGGGCGCGGTTGGCTACACCTTC. Translated: CASSGSGTGGAVGYTF.

This clonotype came up a few times. This chain links TRBV4-1 with TRBJ2-5; 10 positions agree with TRBD2. CDR1 MGHRA and CDR2 YSYEKL come from the germline V gene. J was trimmed by 2 bases and V by 0 bases; bases with no gene match: 3. The CDR3 loop spans 16 amino acids. CDR3 in DNA: TGCGCCAGCAGCCAAGAGCTAGCGGGGGCTCAAGAGACCCAGTACTTC. It codes for CASSQELAGAQETQYF.

The chain couples TRBV5-1 to TRBJ2-5; 7 bases are a match to TRBD1. The CDR3 covers 15 residues. Looked up from germline, CDR1 is SGHRS and CDR2 is YFSETQ. Trimming cost V 3 bases and J 2 bases; bases outside gene matches: 7. CDR3 in DNA: TGCGCCAGCAGCTGGGTAGGGGGCCCTCAAGAGACCCAGTACTTC. It encodes CASSWVGGPQETQYF.

This clonotype showed up many times. The chain uses TRBV18 and TRBJ2-2; 8 bases fit TRBD1. This CDR3 comprises 15 residues. Trimming cost V 5 bases and J 5 bases; bases outside gene matches: 7. Germline loops: CDR1 KGHSH, CDR2 LQKENI. CDR3 nucleotide sequence: TGTGCCAGCTCATCCGGGACAGGATGGACCGGGGAGCTGTTTTTT. Its translation: CASSSGTGWTGELFF. Based on the CDR3 plus reference TRBV18 and TRBJ2-2, the full variable domain is NAGVMQNPRHLVRRRGQEARLRCSPMKGHSHVYWYRQLPEEGLKFMVYLQKENIIDESGMPKERFSAEFPKEGPSILRIQQVVRGDSAAYFCASSSGTGWTGELFFGEGSRLTVL.

This clonotype has a count of ten or more. V and J are TRBV7-8 and TRBJ1-1, with a possible D match to TRBD1 (6 bases). V lost 0 bases and J 8 bases, leaving 13 bases between the germline ends. This CDR3 region has 14 residues. The germline CDR1 and CDR2 sequences are SGHVS and FQNEAQ. The CDR3 reads CASSLARGRMEAFF. For the CDR3, the DNA is TGTGCCAGCAGCTTAGCCAGGGGCCGGATGGAAGCTTTCTTT.

This clonotype was recorded a few times. The chain is built from TRBV2 and TRBJ2-3, with unresolved D. The CDR3 has 13 amino acids. The germline V gene has CDR1 SNHLY and CDR2 FYNNEI. V was shortened by 5 bases and J by 2 bases, with 8 bases between the two germline ends. CDR3 loop: CASSFSDTDTQYF. CDR3 in DNA: TGTGCCAGCAGTTTTTCAGACACAGATACGCAGTATTTT.

This clonotype was observed a handful of times. This chain links TRBV24-1 with TRBJ2-7; D not certain. The V end was cut by 12 bases, the J end by 2 bases, with 13 bases between. The CDR3 covers 12 residues. CDR1 KGHDR and CDR2 SFDVKD come from the germline V gene. This CDR3 reads CALRTEPYEQYV. As DNA, the CDR3 is TGTGCCCTACGGACGGAGCCCTACGAGCAGTACGTC.

This clonotype was counted between two and nine times. The chain recombines TRBV18 with TRBJ1-2; D remains unclear. The length of the CDR3 is 13 residues. V shed 4 bases and J shed 4 bases, with 10 bases lying between them. Germline V CDR1 and CDR2: KGHSH, LQKENI. CDR3 coding DNA: TGTGCCAGCTCACGAATCGGGTCCTATGGCTACACCTTC. Amino acid sequence: CASSRIGSYGYTF.